One sample yielded the 32 T cell receptor beta chains listed below, sequenced in a study of T cell repertoires and leukemia-associated antigens. These TCRs' antigens remain unknown. Via MiXCR, TCRdb re-called the 5' RACE reads, giving one row per CDR3 protein. The sample holds fewer than 15,000 distinct CDR3 sequences, just over 40% seen once. The specimen was CD3+ T cells sorted from blood and cultured. Every receptor here comes from a female donor in good health.

This clonotype is medium-sized within its sample. The genes are TRBV20-1 and TRBJ2-7; TRBD1 matches 8 bases. The CDR3 loop spans 15 amino acids. The germline CDR1 and CDR2 sequences are DFQATT and SNEGSKA (reference sequence). The J segment lost 11 bases and the V segment lost 0 bases, leaving 15 bases of the junction unmatched. The CDR3 DNA follows: TGCAGTGCTAGAGATGGGCAGGGGGCTGGGCTCCTGGAGTACTTC. Its protein is CSARDGQGAGLLEYF.

This clonotype was seen ten or more times. The chain uses TRBV5-4 and TRBJ2-7; 10 bases match TRBD2. Germline CDR1 is SGHNT and CDR2 is YYREEE (reference sequence). The trim removed 2 bases at V and 4 bases at J, leaving 6 bases unmatched. The CDR3 extends over 15 amino acids. CDR3 DNA sequence: TGTGCCAGCAGCTTACCGGGACTAGCGAATTACGAGCAGTACTTC. Amino acid sequence: CASSLPGLANYEQYF. Full variable domain (remainder filled in from reference TRBV5-4 and TRBJ2-7): ETGVTQSPTHLIKTRGQQVTLRCSSQSGHNTVSWYQQALGQGPQFIFQYYREEENGRGNFPPRFSGLQFPNYSSELNVNALELDDSALYLCASSLPGLANYEQYFGPGTRLTVT.

V usage is TRBV12-3 or TRBV12-4 and J usage is TRBJ1-2; 10 bases are a match to TRBD1. The CDR3 is 15 amino acids. Trimming took 6 bases from V and 5 from J; bases not matched to a gene: 9. CDR3 in DNA: TGTGCCAGCAGAGAACCGACAGGGGGCGGTTATGGCTACACCTTC. It specifies CASREPTGGGYGYTF.

This clonotype counts as medium-sized. The chain has TRBV5-5 and TRBJ1-1, with 8 bases lining up with TRBD1. Trimming cost V 3 bases and J 3 bases; bases outside gene matches: 10. The CDR3 contains 16 residues. The germline V gene has CDR1 SGHKS and CDR2 YYEKEE (reference sequence). The CDR3 bases are TGTGCCAGCAGCTCCCGACAGGGGCTTTTGCACACTGAAGCTTTCTTT. Its translation is CASSSRQGLLHTEAFF.

The chain has TRBV20-1 and TRBJ2-3, with D uncertain. There are 15 residues in the CDR3. V lost 3 bases to trimming and J lost 0 bases, with 13 bases between them. Per germline, CDR1 DFQATT and CDR2 SNEGSKA (reference sequence). CDR3 nucleotides: TGCAGTGCTAGCGGACCGAAATCTAGCACAGATACGCAGTATTTT. The encoded protein is CSASGPKSSTDTQYF.

This clonotype was counted between two and nine times. CDR3: CASSLTSGSYRSYNEQFF. CDR3 nucleotides: TGCGCCAGCAGCTTAACTAGCGGGAGTTACCGCTCCTACAATGAGCAGTTCTTC. The rearrangement links TRBV5-1 to TRBJ2-1; TRBD2 aligns across 11 bases. There are 18 residues in the CDR3. Trimming cost V 2 bases and J 0 bases; bases outside gene matches: 7. Germline CDR1 reads SGHRS; CDR2 reads YFSETQ.

The rearrangement joins TRBV20-1 to TRBJ2-3, with D possibly TRBD1 on 5 matching bases. CDR1 and CDR2 from the germline V gene are DFQATT and SNEGSKA (reference sequence). Trimming took 5 bases from V and 2 from J, leaving 8 bases between them. The CDR3 has 12 amino acids. CDR3 protein: CSAPRDTDTQYF. The CDR3 DNA is TGCAGTGCTCCCAGGGACACAGATACGCAGTATTTT.

This clonotype was recorded at least ten times. The chain couples TRBV7-2 to TRBJ1-1; a weak D match, TRBD1 (5 bases). Germline V CDR1 and CDR2: SGHTA, FQGNSA. The CDR3 is 14 amino acids. Trimming took off 1 base at V and 1 base at J, with 7 bases between the two ends. The CDR3 here is CASSLEGPNTEAFF. In DNA form, the CDR3 reads TGTGCCAGCAGCTTAGAGGGACCGAACACTGAAGCTTTCTTT.

This clonotype was observed once. Germline and junction disagree at one end, which may indicate a read error. The CDR3 reads CASSSAGTYGQYF. CDR3 DNA sequence: TGTGCCAGCAGCTCAGCTGGCACGTACGGGCAGTACTTC. The gene calls are TRBV7-9 and TRBJ2-7; unclear D gene. Per germline, CDR1 SEHNR and CDR2 FQNEAQ (reference sequence). The CDR3 is 13 residues long. Filled out from reference TRBV7-9 and TRBJ2-7, the complete variable domain reads DTGVSQNPRHKITKRGQNVTFRCDPISEHNRLYWYRQTLGQGPEFLTYFQNEAQLEKSRLLSDRFSAERPKGSFSTLEIQRTEQGDSAMYLCASSSAGTYGQYFGPGTRLTVT.

This clonotype was picked up a small number of times. The chain employs TRBV4-1 and TRBJ1-4; D is unresolved. The V gene lost 0 bases and the J gene lost 3 bases, with 17 bases spanning the gap. Germline assignment: CDR1 MGHRA and CDR2 YSYEKL. The CDR3 covers 18 residues. DNA of the CDR3: TGCGCCAGCAGCCAAGATAGAACCAGGTACGCTTCTAATGAAAAACTGTTTTTT. Translating it yields CASSQDRTRYASNEKLFF.

The chain uses TRBV20-1 and TRBJ2-3, with a weak D call TRBD2 (6 bases). From germline, CDR1 is DFQATT and CDR2 SNEGSKA (reference sequence). The germline V and J ends were trimmed by 6 bases and 4 bases, with 17 bases remaining between them. There are 14 residues in the CDR3. The chain's CDR3 is CSATPGRGSDTQYF. The CDR3, as DNA: TGCAGTGCGACCCCGGGACGGGGGTCAGATACGCAGTATTTT.

This clonotype has just a few counts. V is TRBV15 and J is TRBJ2-7, with 11 bases aligning to TRBD2. CDR1 and CDR2 from the germline V gene are LNHNV and YYDKDF (reference sequence). The V segment lost 1 base and the J segment 3 bases; nucleotides outside the gene matches: 8. The CDR3 runs 17 residues. The CDR3 loop reads CATSRGFNGTSGYEQYF. Written as DNA, the CDR3 is TGTGCCACCAGCAGAGGTTTCAACGGGACTAGCGGCTACGAGCAGTACTTC.

This clonotype was found a few times. The chain has TRBV20-1 and TRBJ2-7, with a possible D match to TRBD2 (6 bases). The CDR3 runs to 12 residues. Looked up from germline, CDR1 is DFQATT and CDR2 is SNEGSKA (reference sequence). V lost 2 bases and J 4 bases, leaving 9 bases between the germline ends. CDR3 bases: TGCAGTGCTAGAAGACGGGAGTACGAGCAGTACTTC. Its protein product is CSARRREYEQYF.

The chain combines TRBV21-1 with TRBJ1-2. TRBV21-1 is recorded as a pseudogene. The CDR3 has 12 amino acids. The CDR3 sequence: CASSKGGYGYTF. CDR3 coding DNA: TGTGCCAGCAGCAAAGGGGGCTATGGCTACACCTTC.

This clonotype has only a few counts. V is TRBV11-2 and J is TRBJ2-5; unclear D gene. V was cut by 0 bases and J by 3 bases, with 5 bases left in between. Germline CDR1 is SGHAT and CDR2 is FQNNGV. The CDR3 is made up of 13 amino acids. CDR3 in DNA: TGTGCCAGCAGCTTAGAACTCGAAGAGACCCAGTACTTC. This translates into CASSLELEETQYF.

Note on this clonotype: An end of the junction does not agree with germline; a read error may underlie this. V gene TRBV20-1 combines with J gene TRBJ2-7; a weak D match, TRBD2 (6 bases). The CDR3 has 14 amino acids. The V gene's germline CDR1 is DFQATT and CDR2 SNEGSKA (reference sequence). For the CDR3, the DNA is TGCGGTGCTAGAGTGTCCGGGGGCTCCTACGAGCAGTACTTC. This sequence encodes CGARVSGGSYEQYF.

V usage is TRBV5-1 and J usage is TRBJ2-1; 7 bases align to TRBD2. The V and J ends lost 1 base and 5 bases, in that order; junction bases with no gene match: 6. The CDR3 runs to 15 residues. Germline V CDR1 and CDR2: SGHRS, YFSETQ. This CDR3 reads CASSLTSGGDNEQFF. CDR3 bases: TGCGCCAGCAGCTTGACTAGTGGGGGGGACAATGAGCAGTTCTTC.

The CDR3 DNA sequence: TGCAGTGCTAGGACGACAGGGCCGAACACTGAAGCTTTCTTT. Encoded protein: CSARTTGPNTEAFF. The chain is built from TRBV20-1 and TRBJ1-1, with 7 bases matching TRBD1. This CDR3 has 14 residues. Trimming cost V 3 bases and J 1 base; bases outside gene matches: 5. Per germline, CDR1 DFQATT and CDR2 SNEGSKA (reference sequence).

The rearrangement uses TRBV6-5 and TRBJ2-1; 8 nucleotides agree with TRBD2. CDR3 size: 11 residues. Germline CDR1 reads MNHEY; CDR2 reads SVGAGI. The V gene end was trimmed by 4 bases and the J gene end by 10 bases; junction bases not matched to a gene: 0. CDR3 in amino acids: CASSSSGEQFF. In DNA, the CDR3 is TGTGCCAGCAGTTCTAGCGGGGAGCAGTTCTTC.

The V and J genes are TRBV11-2 and TRBJ1-1; 9 bases fit TRBD1. CDR1 is SGHAT, CDR2 FQNNGV, per germline. This CDR3 region has 14 residues. Trimming took 4 bases from V and 7 from J; bases not matched to a gene: 7. The CDR3 reads CASSSSGTGIEAFF. The CDR3, as DNA: TGTGCCAGCAGCTCCTCCGGGACAGGGATTGAAGCTTTCTTT.

This clonotype was recorded a few times. The J gene is TRBJ1-5, the V gene TRBV7-2; D call uncertain. CDR3 length: 13 residues. Germline V CDR1 and CDR2: SGHTA, FQGNSA. Trimming pared 5 bases from V and 5 bases from J, leaving 10 bases between. The CDR3 coding sequence is TGTGCCAGCAGCCCTCGCGTGGATCAGCCCCAGCATTTT. The encoded protein is CASSPRVDQPQHF. Together with reference TRBV7-2 and TRBJ1-5, the CDR3 gives the full variable domain: GAGVSQSPSNKVTEKGKDVELRCDPISGHTALYWYRQSLGQGLEFLIYFQGNSAPDKSGLPSDRFSAERTGGSVSTLTIQRTQQEDSAVYLCASSPRVDQPQHFGDGTRLSIL.

This clonotype has only one observation. Compared with germline, one end of the junction differs, possibly owing to a read error. This CDR3 is CASSQVSPVTQCF. The CDR3 DNA follows: TGCGCCAGCAGCCAAGTTTCACCCGTCACCCAGTGCTTC. The genes are TRBV4-1 and TRBJ2-4; no clear D gene. Germline V gene data show CDR1 as MGHRA and CDR2 as YSYEKL. The CDR3 has 13 residues.

CDR3 protein: CSVELAGVIGVQQYF. The DNA for the CDR3 is TGCAGCGTTGAACTAGCGGGAGTAATTGGTGTGCAGCAGTACTTC. The gene calls are TRBV29-1 and TRBJ2-7, with 10 positions matching TRBD2. The CDR3 loop spans 15 amino acids. Trimming removed 2 bases from V and 8 bases from J; junction bases left unmatched: 12. The germline gives CDR1 SQVTM, CDR2 ANQGSEA.

In this sample, this clonotype turned up once. At one end, the junction sequence differs from germline, possibly due to a read error. This chain connects TRBV5-1 to TRBJ1-3; D ambiguous. The CDR3 length is 14 residues. Looked up from germline, CDR1 is SGHRS and CDR2 is YFSETQ. CDR3 protein: CTSCPGRTGNTIYF. In DNA, the CDR3 is TGCACCAGCTGCCCTGGGAGGACTGGAAACACCATATATTTT.

This clonotype was seen repeatedly, ten times or more. V usage is TRBV4-2 and J usage is TRBJ1-5, with 8 bases lining up with TRBD1. This CDR3 is 16 amino acids long. The ends lost 1 base at V and 3 bases at J; junction bases unmatched: 5. Germline CDR1 and CDR2: LGHNA and YNFKEQ. The CDR3 loop reads CASSQGTGGVNQPQHF. The CDR3, as DNA: TGTGCCAGCAGCCAAGGTACAGGGGGAGTCAATCAGCCCCAGCATTTT.

The chain carries TRBV5-4 and TRBJ2-6; 15 bases are a match to TRBD2. The length of the CDR3 is 19 residues. Trimming took 2 bases from V and 4 from J; bases not matched to a gene: 7. Germline CDR1 is SGHNT and CDR2 is YYREEE (reference sequence). This CDR3 is CASSLPGLAGGYGANVLTF. CDR3 DNA: TGTGCCAGCAGCTTACCGGGACTAGCGGGAGGTTACGGGGCCAACGTCCTGACTTTC.

This chain joins TRBV12-3 or TRBV12-4 and TRBJ1-2; TRBD1 matches 8 bases. The CDR3 contains 17 residues. J gave up 5 bases and V 6 bases, and 17 bases lay outside the gene matches. Written as DNA, the CDR3 is TGTGCCAGCAGACCCGGGACAGGAATCTCCCCTCTTTATGGCTACACCTTC. Translation: CASRPGTGISPLYGYTF.

This clonotype is classed as medium-sized. The CDR3 loop is CSVGQITNTEAFF. CDR3 DNA: TGCAGCGTAGGACAGATAACAAACACTGAAGCTTTCTTT. The rearrangement uses TRBV29-1 and TRBJ1-1, with D perhaps TRBD1 (6 bases). CDR1 and CDR2 (germline): SQVTM, ANQGSEA. V shed 6 bases and J shed 2 bases, with 13 bases lying between them. This CDR3 region has 13 residues.

The chain combines TRBV20-1 with TRBJ2-2; a possible D gene is TRBD2 (6 bases). Per the germline V gene, CDR1 is DFQATT and CDR2 is SNEGSKA (reference sequence). V was trimmed by 6 bases and J by 6 bases, leaving 23 bases between them. The CDR3 covers 16 residues. The CDR3 bases are TGCAGTGCCCCCGGACCCAGCGGGTTAGAGTCCGGGGAGCTGTTTTTT. This codes for CSAPGPSGLESGELFF.

This clonotype qualifies as medium-sized. V gene TRBV24-1 combines with J gene TRBJ2-1; the match to TRBD2 covers 9 bases. CDR1 is KGHDR, CDR2 SFDVKD, per germline. The CDR3 runs to 15 residues. The V and J ends lost 4 bases and 8 bases, in that order; junction bases with no gene match: 8. For the CDR3, the DNA is TGTGCCACCAGTGACTCGGGACTAGCTCGACATGAGCAGTTCTTC. Translation gives CATSDSGLARHEQFF.

This clonotype was picked up one time. CDR3 sequence reads: CASSVGVARDEQYF. CDR3 bases: TGTGCCAGCAGCGTAGGGGTAGCGAGGGACGAGCAGTACTTC. This chain links TRBV9 with TRBJ2-7, with a tentative D call TRBD2 (5 bases). Trimming cost V 0 bases and J 5 bases, with 12 bases left between them. The CDR3 length is 14 residues. The germline V gene has CDR1 SGDLS and CDR2 YYNGEE.

This clonotype came up many times. The rearrangement links TRBV4-2 to TRBJ1-2; D might be TRBD1 (5 bases). The V end lost 2 bases, the J end lost 0 bases, and 10 bases lay between the germline ends. Germline lookup yields CDR1 LGHNA and CDR2 YNFKEQ. The CDR3 loop spans 15 amino acids. The DNA for the CDR3 is TGTGCCAGCAGCCAACGGACATCCTCTAACTATGGCTACACCTTC. Protein product: CASSQRTSSNYGYTF.